The present T cell receptor beta chain was sequenced within a study of blood T cells in healthy people across ages. Alongside a J-beta primer mix, a sample-barcoded 5' primer served in a second PCR lasting about 7 to 11 cycles. No fewer than 3 million CDR3-containing paired-end reads came from each sample. MiXCR was run by TCRdb on the 5' RACE reads, yielding one entry per CDR3 protein. Of fewer than 1,200,000 distinct CDR3 sequences detected, about 25% appear once; the ten largest clones hold about 0.72%. Caucasian individuals from Russia who were healthy and aged about 6 to 100 acted as donors. This CDR3 has 14 residues. Germline V gene sequence: CDR1 SGHTA, CDR2 FQGTGA. Trimming cost V 5 bases and J 3 bases; bases outside gene matches: 7. These sequences were also reported in another study, on T cells of mothers and their children. That investigation notes: Detection of persistent microchimeric T cell clones did not occur.

The V call is TRBV7-3, the J call TRBJ2-7; 7 bases agree with TRBD1. The source of this sequence is a girl aged 2 to 10 in good health. The material sequenced was blood. CDR3 in amino acids: CASSAYRGDYEQYF. CDR3 nucleotides: TGTGCCAGCAGCGCCTACAGGGGCGACTACGAGCAGTACTTC.